The 12 T cell receptor beta chains given below trace back to one sample, sequenced in a study of T cell clonotyping in hematopoietic cell transplantation. Data came from immunoSEQ multiplex PCR; TCRdb stores just in-frame clones and leaves some out. The data hold approximately 3,900 clones, with approximately 94% observed a single time. The source was peripheral blood mononuclear cells, collected 30 days after allogeneic stem cell transplant. These TCRs come from a male patient between 65 and 79 years old who had an allogeneic stem cell transplant from an unrelated donor, so T cells may come from the graft donor. Some clones in this sample may be carry-over from other donors' samples.

This clone was detected only once. The J gene is TRBJ2-7, the V gene TRBV2, with 11 bases that match TRBD2. In germline, CDR1 is SNHLY, CDR2 FYNNEI. With 5 bases clipped from V and 0 bases from J, the junction kept 9 bases outside the gene matches. The CDR3 is 17 residues long. CDR3 in amino acids: CASSYYPGLAASYEQYF. Here the CDR3 DNA reads TGTGCCAGCAGTTACTATCCGGGACTAGCGGCCTCCTACGAGCAGTACTTC.

This clone appeared a single time. V and J are TRBV4-3 and TRBJ2-7, with D perhaps matching TRBD1 or TRBD2 (5 bases each). This CDR3 has 15 amino acids. The germline V gene encodes CDR1 LGHNA and CDR2 YSLEER. The V and J ends lost 2 bases and 3 bases respectively, with 14 bases between them. In DNA form, the CDR3 reads TGCGCCAGCAGCCAATTCCGGGACCGCTTCTACGAGCAGTACTTC. Protein: CASSQFRDRFYEQYF.

A note on this clone: The junction does not match germline at one end; this may be a read error. This chain connects TRBV6-5 to TRBJ1-3, with D unresolved. Per germline, CDR1 MNHEY and CDR2 SVGAGI. The CDR3 sequence is 13 residues long. CDR3: CASSYSNREALRF. CDR3 nucleotide sequence: TGTGCCAGCAGTTACTCCAATCGGGAGGCGCTGAGGTTT.

The V call is TRBV5-1, the J call TRBJ1-2; 9 bases are a match to TRBD1. V gave up 0 bases and J gave up 8 bases; unmatched junction bases: 5. The V gene's germline CDR1 is SGHRS and CDR2 YFSETQ. The CDR3 runs to 14 residues. DNA of the CDR3: TGCGCCAGCAGCTTGGGGACAGGGACAGGGGGCTACACCTTC. The encoded protein is CASSLGTGTGGYTF.

The rearrangement links TRBV11-2 to TRBJ2-1; 8 nucleotides agree with TRBD2. The CDR3 is 15 residues long. Unmatched junction bases numbered 5, after V lost 1 base and J lost 6 bases. The germline gives CDR1 SGHAT, CDR2 FQNNGV. CDR3 nucleotide sequence: TGTGCCAGCAGCTTAGCGGGAGGGCCTACCAATGAGCAGTTCTTC. Translation gives CASSLAGGPTNEQFF.

This sequence joins TRBV7-8 and TRBJ2-5; no firm D call. From germline, CDR1 is SGHVS and CDR2 FQNEAQ. Trimming pared 1 base from V and 6 bases from J, leaving 12 bases between. The CDR3 covers 14 residues. The CDR3 region is CASSLGRPRKTQYF. The CDR3 bases are TGTGCCAGCAGCTTAGGCCGGCCAAGGAAGACCCAGTACTTC.

The CDR3 spells CASSPDYSREAFF. The CDR3 DNA is TGTGCCAGCTCACCCGACTATTCACGGGAGGCTTTCTTT. The J gene is TRBJ1-1, the V gene TRBV18; D call uncertain. Germline CDR1 and CDR2: KGHSH and LQKENI. Trimming cost V 3 bases and J 11 bases, with 16 bases left between them. The CDR3 spans 13 residues.

The chain couples TRBV10-3 to TRBJ2-3, with D maybe TRBD2 (6 bases). Trimming took off 3 bases at V and 1 base at J, with 17 bases between the two ends. Germline CDR1 is ENHRY and CDR2 is SYGVKD. This CDR3 region has 17 residues. CDR3 DNA: TGTGCCATCAGTGACCCCCCTGGGTGGGAGGGCACAGATACGCAGTATTTT. Its translation: CAISDPPGWEGTDTQYF.

As DNA, the CDR3 is TGTGCCAGCACAGGGGAGGGAGGCACTGAAGCTTTCTTT. Encoded protein: CASTGEGGTEAFF. This chain connects TRBV2 to TRBJ1-1, with D possibly TRBD1 on 6 matching bases. The germline V gene has CDR1 SNHLY and CDR2 FYNNEI. The CDR3 consists of 13 residues. The V and J ends lost 7 bases and 4 bases respectively, with 13 bases between them. The variable domain in full, with the rest retrieved from reference TRBV2 and TRBJ1-1, is EPEVTQTPSHQVTQMGQEVILRCVPISNHLYFYWYRQILGQKVEFLVSFYNNEISEKSEIFDDQFSVERPDGSNFTLKIRSTKLEDSAMYFCASTGEGGTEAFFGQGTRLTVV.

V is TRBV18 and J is TRBJ2-7, with unresolved D. CDR3 length: 13 amino acids. The V end was cut by 2 bases, the J end by 0 bases, with 5 bases between. Germline V CDR1 and CDR2: KGHSH, LQKENI. This CDR3 reads CASSPGLSYEQYF. Written as DNA, the CDR3 is TGTGCCAGCTCACCAGGGCTCTCCTACGAGCAGTACTTC.

The chain recombines TRBV4-2 with TRBJ2-3; D is perhaps TRBD1 or TRBD2 (5 bases each). CDR3 size: 17 residues. The ends were cut back, 4 bases at V and 4 bases at J, with 21 bases in the middle. The V gene's germline CDR1 is LGHNA and CDR2 YNFKEQ. The CDR3: CASSPTIGLVGADTQYF. CDR3 nucleotides: TGTGCCAGCAGCCCAACTATCGGACTGGTGGGGGCAGATACGCAGTATTTT.

The chain has TRBV6-5 and TRBJ2-7; either TRBD1 or TRBD2 may fit D (6 bases each). The CDR3 contains 13 residues. Trimming took 5 bases from V and 3 from J, leaving 11 bases between them. Germline CDR1 reads MNHEY; CDR2 reads SVGAGI. This chain's CDR3 is CASSAGHNYEQYF. The DNA for the CDR3 is TGTGCCAGCAGTGCGGGACACAACTACGAGCAGTACTTC.